The clone carrying this TCR beta chain has just a few counts. The antigen is undetermined. The sequenced template was cDNA made from the entire isolated RNA. Each sample of naive, central memory or regulatory T cells had, on average, roughly 3.4 million reads. Data came from immunoSEQ multiplex PCR; TCRdb stores just in-frame clones and leaves some out. In the table there are 500,000 to 650,000 clones, around 12% of which are singletons. The CDR3 is 13 amino acids. Trimming pared 0 bases from V and 5 bases from J, leaving 7 bases between. Germline CDR1 is MGHRA and CDR2 is YSYEKL. These data belong to a study of beta chain features in type 1 diabetes. General observations from the study: More deletions and fewer insertions at VDJ junctions were found in patients with type 1 diabetes. Type 1 diabetes patients showed a moderate but significant shortening of TCRB CDR3s in all four CD4+ subsets.

The sequence was obtained from a man aged 30 to 39 with type 1 diabetes. The sample comprised naive CD4+ T cells from blood. The chain employs TRBV4-1 and TRBJ1-2; D remains unclear. The CDR3 DNA sequence: TGCGCCAGCAGCCAAGACTCACAGTATGGCTACACCTTC. Its protein product is CASSQDSQYGYTF.